These 22 T cell receptor beta chains originate from one sample sequenced in a study of T cells in localized non-small cell lung cancer. Using immunoSEQ multiplex PCR, the repertoire was profiled, and TCRdb retains in-frame clones only, with some absent. Of tens of thousands of clones detected, approximately 90% appear once; the ten largest clones hold roughly 13%. Material: peripheral blood, obtained before any cancer treatment. Receptors were obtained from a female donor older than 55 with stage III squamous cell lung carcinoma.

The J gene is TRBJ2-7, the V gene TRBV9; D is perhaps TRBD2 (5 bases). The CDR3 contains 15 residues. Trimming pared 0 bases from V and 6 bases from J, leaving 16 bases between. The germline gives CDR1 SGDLS, CDR2 YYNGEE. The DNA of the CDR3 is TGTGCCAGCAGCGTAGGTGGGAGTCACTCCCGCGAGCAGTACTTC. Its protein is CASSVGGSHSREQYF.

The rearrangement uses TRBV28 and TRBJ1-2, with TRBD1 matching 8 bases. Germline lookup yields CDR1 MDHEN and CDR2 SYDVKM. Trimming took 5 bases from V and 3 from J; bases not matched to a gene: 8. The CDR3 has 15 amino acids. CDR3 protein: CASSTRTGKDYGYTF. CDR3 nucleotide sequence: TGTGCCAGCAGTACCAGGACAGGGAAGGACTATGGCTACACCTTC.

This chain joins TRBV18 and TRBJ2-7; D is possibly TRBD1 (9 bases). The CDR3 has 19 residues. V gave up 4 bases and J gave up 5 bases, with 30 bases separating them. The germline gives CDR1 KGHSH, CDR2 LQKENI. The CDR3 bases are TGTGCCAGCTCACAACAACAGGGGGCTTATGGTCGGGAGGGCCACGAGCAGTACTTC. Amino acid sequence: CASSQQQGAYGREGHEQYF.

The genes are TRBV19 and TRBJ2-1, with D possibly being TRBD2 (6 bases). The V end was cut by 3 bases, the J end by 4 bases, with 13 bases between. Looked up from germline, CDR1 is LNHDA and CDR2 is SQIVND (reference sequence). This CDR3 has 15 residues. The CDR3 reads CASSIVGGDYNEQFF. The DNA of the CDR3 is TGTGCCAGTAGTATTGTTGGCGGGGATTACAATGAGCAGTTCTTC.

The sample holds one count of this clone. The genes are TRBV2 and TRBJ2-7; no reliable D call. The CDR3 is made up of 11 amino acids. Germline-derived CDR1 and CDR2 are SNHLY and FYNNEI. The V gene lost 6 bases and the J gene lost 7 bases, with 10 bases spanning the gap. The CDR3 sequence: CASSGRWEQYF. As DNA, the CDR3 is TGTGCCAGCAGCGGTCGTTGGGAGCAGTACTTC. Looking up the rest from reference TRBV2 and TRBJ2-7 gives the full variable domain: EPEVTQTPSHQVTQMGQEVILRCVPISNHLYFYWYRQILGQKVEFLVSFYNNEISEKSEIFDDQFSVERPDGSNFTLKIRSTKLEDSAMYFCASSGRWEQYFGPGTRLTVT.

The chain recombines TRBV21-1 with TRBJ2-7; the DNA was not used to check the table's D call, TRBD2. TRBV21-1 is a recognized pseudogene. The CDR3 length is 14 residues. The CDR3: CASTQTSGLYEQYF. CDR3 in DNA: TGTGCCAGCACGCAGACTAGCGGACTCTACGAGCAGTACTTC.

The J gene is TRBJ1-4, the V gene TRBV5-5; D is unresolved. CDR3 length: 15 residues. V was clipped by 1 base and J by 3 bases, with 10 bases between them. Per germline, CDR1 SGHKS and CDR2 YYEKEE (reference sequence). CDR3 nucleotide sequence: TGTGCCAGCAGCTTGCAGTCCAGCGCTAATGAAAAACTGTTTTTT. Protein: CASSLQSSANEKLFF.

J is TRBJ1-2 and V is TRBV28; D is unresolved. This CDR3 has 12 residues. V dropped 6 bases and J dropped 4 bases, with 9 bases sitting between them. Germline values: CDR1 MDHEN, CDR2 SYDVKM. The CDR3 coding sequence is TGTGCCAGCAGGTCGGGCGGCTATGGCTACACCTTC. Translated, it gives CASRSGGYGYTF.

This rearrangement joins TRBV4-1 to TRBJ2-5; 8 positions match TRBD1. CDR1 MGHRA and CDR2 YSYEKL come from the germline V gene. Trimming at V came to 0 bases and at J to 5 bases, leaving 11 bases not matched to a gene. The CDR3 spans 17 residues. CDR3 amino acids: CASSQDQETGAYETQYF. CDR3 DNA: TGCGCCAGCAGCCAAGATCAGGAGACAGGGGCGTACGAGACCCAGTACTTC.

The rearrangement uses TRBV10-3 and TRBJ2-5; no firm D call. Germline loops: CDR1 ENHRY, CDR2 SYGVKD. The CDR3 has 14 residues. Trimming left V 2 bases short and J 0 bases short, with 7 bases between. DNA for the CDR3: TGTGCCATCAGTGAGACCCATTACCAAGAGACCCAGTACTTC. Translated, it gives CAISETHYQETQYF.

J is TRBJ1-2 and V is TRBV28, with TRBD1 matching 7 bases. Trimming removed 6 bases from V and 6 bases from J; junction bases left unmatched: 7. CDR3 length: 13 residues. CDR1 and CDR2 from the germline V gene are MDHEN and SYDVKM. CDR3 sequence: CASSQDRVDGYTF. Here the CDR3 DNA reads TGTGCCAGCAGCCAAGACAGGGTGGATGGCTACACCTTC.

The CDR3 here is CASSAGPSSPLHF. The CDR3 region has the DNA TGTGCCAGCAGTGCAGGCCCTAGTTCACCCCTCCACTTT. The chain joins TRBV2 to TRBJ1-6; no clear D. The V gene's germline CDR1 is SNHLY and CDR2 FYNNEI. V was cut by 4 bases and J by 9 bases, with 10 bases left in between. The CDR3 extends over 13 amino acids.

The table lists this clone with a few counts. This rearrangement joins TRBV28 to TRBJ2-5, with D perhaps TRBD2 (5 bases). Trimming pared 3 bases from V and 4 bases from J, leaving 24 bases between. This CDR3 is 18 amino acids long. Per germline, CDR1 MDHEN and CDR2 SYDVKM. CDR3 sequence reads: CASSLSPGLGATGETQYF. CDR3 nucleotide sequence: TGTGCCAGCAGTTTGTCCCCGGGATTGGGAGCGACGGGAGAGACCCAGTACTTC.

The chain couples TRBV9 to TRBJ2-2; D is uncertain. There are 14 residues in the CDR3. The germline V gene has CDR1 SGDLS and CDR2 YYNGEE. V lost 1 base, J lost 0 bases, and 4 bases lay in between. CDR3 bases: TGTGCCAGCAGCGTAATGACGAACACCGGGGAGCTGTTTTTT. Translating it yields CASSVMTNTGELFF.

V gene TRBV20-1 combines with J gene TRBJ1-4, with D uncertain. The ends were cut back, 8 bases at V and 6 bases at J, with 10 bases in the middle. The CDR3 contains 11 residues. CDR1 is DFQATT, CDR2 SNEGSKA, per germline (reference sequence). CDR3 sequence (DNA): TGCAGTCTACTCACGGATGAAAAACTGTTTTTT. Translating gives CSLLTDEKLFF.

The V and J genes are TRBV11-3 and TRBJ2-1; 9 nucleotides align to TRBD2. Trimming took 5 bases from V and 8 from J; bases not matched to a gene: 4. The CDR3 extends over 13 amino acids. Germline values: CDR1 SGHNT, CDR2 YENEEA. CDR3: CASSISGSDEQFF. The CDR3 DNA reads TGTGCCAGCAGCATTAGCGGGAGCGATGAGCAGTTCTTC.

V is TRBV12-2 and J is TRBJ2-7; whether TRBD1, the table's D call, matches the DNA was not checked. TRBV12-2 is a listed pseudogene. The CDR3 length is 19 residues. CDR3 residues: CASRLWTSLRRGPSYEQYF. CDR3 DNA: TGTGCAAGTCGCTTATGGACTTCCCTTCGCAGGGGTCCCTCCTACGAGCAGTACTTC.

The chain has TRBV11-3 and TRBJ2-3; TRBD1 aligns across 10 bases. This CDR3 spans 15 amino acids. Germline trimming cut 5 bases from V and 4 bases from J; bases unmatched to any gene: 6. CDR1 and CDR2 (germline): SGHNT, YENEEA. CDR3 bases: TGTGCCAGCAGCCCCGGACAGGGGGGCTCAGATACGCAGTATTTT. It translates to CASSPGQGGSDTQYF.

This chain joins TRBV6-5 and TRBJ1-1, with D maybe TRBD1 (5 bases). This CDR3 has 14 amino acids. The germline CDR1 and CDR2 sequences are MNHEY and SVGAGI. Trimming stripped 6 bases from V and 2 bases from J, with 13 bases between. The CDR3 sequence: CASREDQGNTEAFF. CDR3 DNA sequence: TGTGCCAGCAGGGAAGATCAGGGTAACACTGAAGCTTTCTTT.

This chain links TRBV28 with TRBJ2-7; D perhaps matches TRBD1 (6 bases). V was pared by 6 bases and J by 2 bases, with 17 bases between. Germline assignment: CDR1 MDHEN and CDR2 SYDVKM. This CDR3 is 15 amino acids long. The CDR3 DNA sequence: TGTGCCAGCAGGACAGGAACACCTAGTCCCTACGAGCAGTACTTC. It yields the protein CASRTGTPSPYEQYF. The complete variable domain, with remaining parts taken from reference TRBV28 and TRBJ2-7, reads DVKVTQSSRYLVKRTGEKVFLECVQDMDHENMFWYRQDPGLGLRLIYFSYDVKMKEKGDIPEGYSVSREKKERFSLILESASTNQTSMYLCASRTGTPSPYEQYFGPGTRLTVT.

This clone was counted between two and nine times. The chain uses TRBV28 and TRBJ2-7; TRBD2 agrees at 13 bases. CDR3 length: 17 residues. Losses at the gene ends were 0 bases for V and 7 bases for J; bases not matched to a gene: 9. Germline V lookup: CDR1 MDHEN, CDR2 SYDVKM. In DNA form, the CDR3 reads TGTGCCAGCAGTTTATGGGAACTAGCGGGAGGGCCGGGGGAGCAGTACTTC. The encoded protein is CASSLWELAGGPGEQYF.

The chain couples TRBV29-1 to TRBJ2-6; D gene uncertain. V was cut by 4 bases and J by 0 bases, with 4 bases left in between. CDR3 length: 13 residues. Germline V lookup: CDR1 SQVTM, CDR2 ANQGSEA. CDR3 DNA sequence: TGCAGCGTTGTGCCCTCTGGGGCCAACGTCCTGACTTTC. It encodes CSVVPSGANVLTF.